What follows are 15 T cell receptor beta chains derived from one specimen sequenced in a study of a mutant IDH1 vaccine in newly diagnosed glioma. The table came from immunoSEQ multiplex PCR; TCRdb's copy has only in-frame clones and leaves some out. The profile shows about 51,000 clones, about three quarters of them singletons. These receptors lack a known antigen. Time point noted: week 5, during vaccination. Vaccination comprised doses that each held 300 ug of mutant IDH1 20-mer peptide, plus topical imiquimod. Sequencing used PBMCs, obtained from a glioma patient whose treatment included an IDH1 peptide vaccine. The receptor set was obtained from a man aged 45-65 years with glioma.

This chain joins TRBV19 and TRBJ1-1, with 7 nucleotides matching TRBD1. Germline CDR1 is LNHDA and CDR2 is SQIVND (reference sequence). CDR3 length: 13 residues. V trimming: 4 bases; J trimming: 6 bases; junction bases outside the gene matches: 5. The CDR3 sequence is CASSTGTVSEAFF. The CDR3 DNA follows: TGTGCCAGTAGTACCGGGACAGTCTCTGAAGCTTTCTTT.

This chain joins TRBV7-9 and TRBJ2-1; D uncertain. Trimming took 3 bases from V and 6 from J, leaving 3 bases between them. CDR1 SEHNR and CDR2 FQNEAQ come from the germline V gene (reference sequence). This CDR3 spans 11 amino acids. DNA of the CDR3: TGTGCCAGCAGCTTCTCCAATGAGCAGTTCTTC. This encodes CASSFSNEQFF.

This clone was observed a handful of times. The V and J genes are TRBV5-5 and TRBJ1-5; 9 bases match TRBD1. The ends lost 0 bases at V and 6 bases at J; junction bases unmatched: 4. Germline V gene data show CDR1 as SGHKS and CDR2 as YYEKEE (reference sequence). The CDR3 is 15 residues long. In DNA form, the CDR3 reads TGTGCCAGCAGCTTGGGGGGGGACAGGGCTCAGCCCCAGCATTTT. Residues: CASSLGGDRAQPQHF.

The chain is built from TRBV5-6 and TRBJ1-6; D uncertain. The CDR3 is 14 amino acids. Trimming shortened V by 2 bases and J by 9 bases, and 12 bases separated the two germline ends. Germline V lookup: CDR1 SGHDT, CDR2 YYEEEE. The CDR3 bases are TGTGCCAGCAGCTTCGGCGGTTTTGGTTCACCCCTCCACTTT. It is translated as CASSFGGFGSPLHF.

V and J are TRBV29-1 and TRBJ1-1; D perhaps matches TRBD1 (6 bases). Germline values: CDR1 SQVTM, CDR2 ANQGSEA. The V end was cut by 7 bases, the J end by 0 bases, with 12 bases between. The CDR3 runs to 13 residues. DNA for the CDR3: TGCAGCGGCCGGACAGCTATGAACACTGAAGCTTTCTTT. Residues: CSGRTAMNTEAFF.

The rearrangement links TRBV18 to TRBJ1-1; D uncertain. The ends were cut back, 0 bases at V and 2 bases at J, with 13 bases in the middle. The germline CDR1 and CDR2 sequences are KGHSH and LQKENI. This CDR3 comprises 16 residues. The CDR3 reads CASSPPGLGINTEAFF. The CDR3 DNA reads as TGTGCCAGCTCACCACCTGGCTTGGGGATTAACACTGAAGCTTTCTTT.

This sequence joins TRBV5-4 and TRBJ2-7, with D unresolved. Trimming shortened V by 1 base and J by 8 bases, and 7 bases separated the two germline ends. The CDR3 totals 11 residues. Germline loops: CDR1 SGHNT, CDR2 YYREEE (reference sequence). Here the CDR3 DNA reads TGTGCCAGCAGCTTGACGGGCCAGCAGTACTTC. Translated: CASSLTGQQYF.

The chain uses TRBV27 and TRBJ1-2; D gene unclear. Germline V CDR1 and CDR2: MNHEY, SMNVEV (reference sequence). The CDR3 has 15 residues. Trimming stripped 0 bases from V and 4 bases from J, with 12 bases between. The CDR3 loop reads CASSLSRGMAYGYTF. DNA of the CDR3: TGTGCCAGCAGTTTATCGAGAGGGATGGCCTATGGCTACACCTTC.

This rearrangement joins TRBV7-8 to TRBJ1-2, with D unresolved. CDR1 is SGHVS and CDR2 is FQNEAQ in the germline V gene. Between the trimmed V and J ends, which lost 5 bases and 8 bases, there was a span of 15 bases. This CDR3 is 13 amino acids long. The CDR3 sequence is CASSPRATYGYTF. In DNA form, the CDR3 reads TGTGCCAGCAGCCCCCGGGCGACCTACGGCTACACCTTC. The full variable domain, completed using reference TRBV7-8 and TRBJ1-2, is GAGVSQSPRYKVAKRGQDVALRCDPISGHVSLFWYQQALGQGPEFLTYFQNEAQLDKSGLPSDRFFAERPEGSVSTLKIQRTQQEDSAVYLCASSPRATYGYTFGSGTRLTVV.

The CDR3 sequence: CASSLGETRNTEAFF. The CDR3 nucleotides are TGTGCCAGCAGCTTGGGTGAGACTCGGAACACTGAAGCTTTCTTT. V usage is TRBV5-4 and J usage is TRBJ1-1; D remains ambiguous. The V and J ends lost 0 bases and 1 base respectively, with 10 bases between them. The CDR3 runs 15 residues. Per the germline V gene, CDR1 is SGHNT and CDR2 is YYREEE (reference sequence).

The chain uses TRBV11-2 and TRBJ2-3, with D possibly being TRBD1 (6 bases). This CDR3 contains 14 residues. Germline assignment: CDR1 SGHAT and CDR2 FQNNGV. V was trimmed by 5 bases and J by 3 bases, leaving 12 bases between them. The CDR3 spells CASSLGTKTDTQYF. The CDR3 DNA reads as TGTGCCAGCAGCCTGGGGACAAAGACAGATACGCAGTATTTT.

V is TRBV18 and J is TRBJ2-7; 7 nucleotides agree with TRBD1. Germline V gene lookup returns CDR1 KGHSH and CDR2 LQKENI. The junction had 9 bases not matched to a gene; V was cut back by 4 bases and J by 3 bases. This CDR3 contains 15 residues. CDR3 DNA: TGTGCCAGCTCACATTCCGGGACAGTAAACTACGAGCAGTACTTC. Translating gives CASSHSGTVNYEQYF. Together with reference TRBV18 and TRBJ2-7, the CDR3 gives the full variable domain: NAGVMQNPRHLVRRRGQEARLRCSPMKGHSHVYWYRQLPEEGLKFMVYLQKENIIDESGMPKERFSAEFPKEGPSILRIQQVVRGDSAAYFCASSHSGTVNYEQYFGPGTRLTVT.

The chain combines TRBV4-2 with TRBJ1-2, with 11 positions matching TRBD1. This CDR3 region has 16 residues. Germline assignment: CDR1 LGHNA and CDR2 YNFKEQ. Trimming removed 1 base from V and 3 bases from J; junction bases left unmatched: 4. CDR3 in amino acids: CASSQGEGQGDYGYTF. In DNA form, the CDR3 reads TGTGCCAGCAGCCAAGGGGAGGGACAGGGGGACTATGGCTACACCTTC.

V usage is TRBV9 and J usage is TRBJ2-5; the D gene could be TRBD1 or TRBD2 (6 bases each). CDR1 is SGDLS and CDR2 is YYNGEE in the germline V gene. V was cut by 3 bases and J by 4 bases, with 19 bases left in between. The CDR3 has 16 residues. CDR3 loop: CASSGSGTQGLETQYF. For the CDR3, the DNA is TGTGCCAGCAGCGGCTCCGGGACTCAGGGGCTAGAGACCCAGTACTTC.

The V call is TRBV28, the J call TRBJ2-7; D possibly corresponds to TRBD2 (6 bases). CDR1 is MDHEN, CDR2 SYDVKM, per germline. This CDR3 contains 15 residues. Trimming shortened V by 2 bases and J by 4 bases, and 15 bases separated the two germline ends. The CDR3 is CASSLTAGSLYEQYF. CDR3 sequence (DNA): TGTGCCAGCAGTTTAACGGCGGGGAGTTTGTACGAGCAGTACTTC. Based on the CDR3 plus reference TRBV28 and TRBJ2-7, the full variable domain is DVKVTQSSRYLVKRTGEKVFLECVQDMDHENMFWYRQDPGLGLRLIYFSYDVKMKEKGDIPEGYSVSREKKERFSLILESASTNQTSMYLCASSLTAGSLYEQYFGPGTRLTVT.